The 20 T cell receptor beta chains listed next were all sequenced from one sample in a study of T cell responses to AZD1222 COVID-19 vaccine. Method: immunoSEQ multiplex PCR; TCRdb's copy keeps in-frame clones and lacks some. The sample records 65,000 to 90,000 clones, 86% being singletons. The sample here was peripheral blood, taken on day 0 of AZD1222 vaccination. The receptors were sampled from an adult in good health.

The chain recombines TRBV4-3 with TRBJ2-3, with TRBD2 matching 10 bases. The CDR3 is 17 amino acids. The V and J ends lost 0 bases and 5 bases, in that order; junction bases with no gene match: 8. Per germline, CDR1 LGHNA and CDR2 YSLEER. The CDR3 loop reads CASSQELGAGGQDTQYF. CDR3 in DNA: TGCGCCAGCAGCCAAGAATTGGGAGCGGGAGGGCAAGATACGCAGTATTTT.

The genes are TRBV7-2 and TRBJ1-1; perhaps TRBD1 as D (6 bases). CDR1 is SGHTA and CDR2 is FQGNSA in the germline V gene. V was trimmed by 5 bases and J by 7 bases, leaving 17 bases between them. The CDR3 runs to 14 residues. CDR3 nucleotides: TGTGCCAGCAGCATGCAGGGGATGCGTAATGAAGCTTTCTTT. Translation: CASSMQGMRNEAFF.

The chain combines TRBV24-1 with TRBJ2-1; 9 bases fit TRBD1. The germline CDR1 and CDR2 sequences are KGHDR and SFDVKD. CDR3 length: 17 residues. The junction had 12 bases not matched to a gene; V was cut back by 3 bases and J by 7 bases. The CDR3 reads CATSDPPGQGRTNEQFF. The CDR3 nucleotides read TGTGCCACCAGTGATCCCCCGGGACAGGGTCGGACAAATGAGCAGTTCTTC.

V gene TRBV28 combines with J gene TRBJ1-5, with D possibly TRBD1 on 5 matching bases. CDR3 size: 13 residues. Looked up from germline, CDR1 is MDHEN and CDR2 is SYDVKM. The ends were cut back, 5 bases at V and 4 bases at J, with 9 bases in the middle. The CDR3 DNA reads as TGTGCCAGCAGTGGACATCTTAATCAGCCCCAGCATTTT. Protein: CASSGHLNQPQHF.

DNA of the CDR3: TGTGCCAGCAAATATGAGTCGTTGAGGCCCCAGCATTTT. It translates to CASKYESLRPQHF. The chain combines TRBV2 with TRBJ1-5; D remains unclear. The germline V gene has CDR1 SNHLY and CDR2 FYNNEI. The V end was cut by 7 bases, the J end by 9 bases, with 16 bases between. The CDR3 length is 13 residues.

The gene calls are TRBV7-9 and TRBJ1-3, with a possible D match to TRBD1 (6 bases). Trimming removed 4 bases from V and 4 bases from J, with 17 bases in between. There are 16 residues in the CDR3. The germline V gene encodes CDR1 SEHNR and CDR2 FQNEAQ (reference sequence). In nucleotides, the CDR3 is TGTGCCAGCAGCTCCCGTAACAGGGCGCCGGGAAACACCATATATTTT. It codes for CASSSRNRAPGNTIYF.

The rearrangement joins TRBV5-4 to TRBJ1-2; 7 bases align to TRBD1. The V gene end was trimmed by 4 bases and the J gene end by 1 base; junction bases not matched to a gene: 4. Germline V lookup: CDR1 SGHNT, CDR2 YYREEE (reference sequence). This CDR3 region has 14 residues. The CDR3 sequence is CASSSGTDNYGYTF. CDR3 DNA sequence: TGTGCCAGCAGCAGTGGGACAGATAACTATGGCTACACCTTC.

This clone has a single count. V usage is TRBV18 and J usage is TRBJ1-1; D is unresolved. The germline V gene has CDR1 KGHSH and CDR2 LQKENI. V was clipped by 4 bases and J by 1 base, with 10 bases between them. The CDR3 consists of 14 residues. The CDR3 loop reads CASSLFTQNTEAFF. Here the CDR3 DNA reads TGTGCCAGCTCACTTTTCACACAGAACACTGAAGCTTTCTTT. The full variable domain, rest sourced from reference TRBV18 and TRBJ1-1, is NAGVMQNPRHLVRRRGQEARLRCSPMKGHSHVYWYRQLPEEGLKFMVYLQKENIIDESGMPKERFSAEFPKEGPSILRIQQVVRGDSAAYFCASSLFTQNTEAFFGQGTRLTVV.

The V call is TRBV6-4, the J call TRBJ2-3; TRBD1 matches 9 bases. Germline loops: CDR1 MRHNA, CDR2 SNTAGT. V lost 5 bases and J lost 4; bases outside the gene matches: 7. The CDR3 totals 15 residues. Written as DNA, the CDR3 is TGTGCCAGCAGTCTGGGGACAGGGTGGTCAGATACGCAGTATTTT. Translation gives CASSLGTGWSDTQYF.

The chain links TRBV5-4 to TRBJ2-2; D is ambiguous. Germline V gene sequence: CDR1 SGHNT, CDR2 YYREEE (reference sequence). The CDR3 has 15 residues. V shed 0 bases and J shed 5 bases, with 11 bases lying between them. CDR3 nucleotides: TGTGCCAGCAGCTTGGCGGAGTCCCGAACCGGGGAGCTGTTTTTT. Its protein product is CASSLAESRTGELFF.

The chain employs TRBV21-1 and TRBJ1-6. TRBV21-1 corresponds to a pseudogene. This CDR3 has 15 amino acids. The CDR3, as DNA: TGTGCCAGCAGGCTATATCCGGGGCATAATTCACCCCTCCACTTT. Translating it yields CASRLYPGHNSPLHF.

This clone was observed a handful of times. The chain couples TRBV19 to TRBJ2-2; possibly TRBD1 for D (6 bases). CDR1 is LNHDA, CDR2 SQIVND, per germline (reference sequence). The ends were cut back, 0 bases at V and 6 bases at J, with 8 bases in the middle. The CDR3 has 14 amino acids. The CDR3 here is CASSIEGGAGELFF. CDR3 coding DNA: TGTGCCAGTAGTATAGAAGGGGGAGCCGGGGAGCTGTTTTTT.

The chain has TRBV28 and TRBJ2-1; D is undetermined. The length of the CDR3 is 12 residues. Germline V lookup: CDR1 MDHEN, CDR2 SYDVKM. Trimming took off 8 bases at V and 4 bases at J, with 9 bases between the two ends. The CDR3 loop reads CASPPRYNEQFF. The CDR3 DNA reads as TGTGCCAGCCCCCCCCGGTACAATGAGCAGTTCTTC.

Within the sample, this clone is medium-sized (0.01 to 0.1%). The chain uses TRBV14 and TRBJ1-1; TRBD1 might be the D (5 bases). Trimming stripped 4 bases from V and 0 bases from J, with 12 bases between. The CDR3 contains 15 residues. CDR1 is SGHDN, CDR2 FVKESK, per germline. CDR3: CASSREGALNTEAFF. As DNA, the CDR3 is TGTGCCAGCAGCCGGGAAGGGGCCTTGAACACTGAAGCTTTCTTT.

The CDR3 spells CASSQGDRMNSPLHF. CDR3 nucleotide sequence: TGTGCCAGCAGCCAAGGGGACAGGATGAATTCACCCCTCCACTTT. This chain links TRBV6-5 with TRBJ1-6, with TRBD1 matching over 8 bases. The CDR3 length is 15 residues. Per germline, CDR1 MNHEY and CDR2 SVGAGI. After removal of 6 bases from V and 7 bases from J, the junction contained 8 bases not matched to a gene.

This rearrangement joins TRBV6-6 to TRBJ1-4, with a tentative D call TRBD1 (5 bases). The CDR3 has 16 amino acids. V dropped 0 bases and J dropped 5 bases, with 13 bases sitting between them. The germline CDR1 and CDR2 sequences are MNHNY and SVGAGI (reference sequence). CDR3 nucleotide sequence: TGTGCCAGCAGTTACTCGAGGAGTGGGGGGAATGAAAAACTGTTTTTT. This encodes CASSYSRSGGNEKLFF.

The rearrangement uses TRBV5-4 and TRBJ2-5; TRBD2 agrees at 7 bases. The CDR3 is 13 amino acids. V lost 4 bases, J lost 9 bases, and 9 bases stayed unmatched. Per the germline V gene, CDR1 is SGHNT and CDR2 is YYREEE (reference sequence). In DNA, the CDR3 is TGTGCCAGCAGCCCAACGGGGGGACTCCCCCAGTACTTC. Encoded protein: CASSPTGGLPQYF.

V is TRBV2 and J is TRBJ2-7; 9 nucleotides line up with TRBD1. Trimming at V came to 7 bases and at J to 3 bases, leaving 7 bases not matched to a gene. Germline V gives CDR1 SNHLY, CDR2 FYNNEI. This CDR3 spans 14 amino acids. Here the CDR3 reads CASKARDRVYEQYF. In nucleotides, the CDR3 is TGTGCCAGCAAAGCCCGGGACAGGGTCTACGAGCAGTACTTC.

CDR3 coding DNA: TGTGCCAGCAGACATACGACCCAGGCCCCTAACTATGGCTACACCTTC. Translating it yields CASRHTTQAPNYGYTF. This chain links TRBV7-2 with TRBJ1-2; the D is unclear. Trimming took off 6 bases at V and 0 bases at J, with 17 bases between the two ends. The length of the CDR3 is 16 residues. The germline gives CDR1 SGHTA, CDR2 FQGNSA.

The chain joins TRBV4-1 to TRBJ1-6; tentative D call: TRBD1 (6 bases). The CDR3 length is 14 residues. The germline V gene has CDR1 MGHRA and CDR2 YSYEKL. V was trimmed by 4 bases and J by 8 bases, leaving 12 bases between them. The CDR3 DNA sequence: TGCGCCAGCAGCCTTTTAAGGGGGGATTCACCCCTCCACTTT. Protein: CASSLLRGDSPLHF.